These 19 T cell receptor beta chains came from one sample sequenced in a study of T cell changes during pregnancy in multiple sclerosis. Produced via immunoSEQ multiplex PCR; TCRdb's table is partial and in-frame only. The top ten clones hold over 10% of a sample with 38,000 or so clones, 92% of them seen once. The sample here was CD8+ T cells from peripheral blood mononuclear cells, taken in the first trimester of pregnancy. The source of these receptors is a female donor with multiple sclerosis, enrolled in a pregnancy study.

The chain has TRBV5-1 and TRBJ1-1, with TRBD1 identical over 8 bases. The CDR3 totals 14 residues. J was trimmed by 8 bases and V by 4 bases; bases with no gene match: 10. Looked up from germline, CDR1 is SGHRS and CDR2 is YFSETQ. CDR3 in amino acids: CASSLTGDQWEAFF. DNA of the CDR3: TGCGCCAGCAGCCTGACAGGGGATCAGTGGGAAGCTTTCTTT.

The chain carries TRBV6-1 and TRBJ2-1; perhaps TRBD2 as D (6 bases). V was trimmed by 0 bases and J by 0 bases, leaving 6 bases between them. The CDR3 contains 15 residues. Germline values: CDR1 MNHNS, CDR2 SASEGT. CDR3 sequence: CASSEAGGSYNEQFF. The CDR3 DNA reads as TGTGCCAGCAGTGAAGCGGGGGGCTCCTACAATGAGCAGTTCTTC.

The chain uses TRBV9 and TRBJ2-1; TRBD1 matches 8 bases. Trimming cost V 3 bases and J 3 bases; bases outside gene matches: 8. This CDR3 is 16 amino acids long. CDR1 SGDLS and CDR2 YYNGEE come from the germline V gene. In DNA form, the CDR3 reads TGTGCCAGCAGCGCGCCGACAGGGGCTGACTACAATGAGCAGTTCTTC. It specifies CASSAPTGADYNEQFF.

This sequence joins TRBV27 and TRBJ1-2; perhaps TRBD1 as D (5 bases). This CDR3 has 12 residues. V dropped 4 bases and J dropped 8 bases, with 11 bases sitting between them. Germline CDR1 and CDR2: MNHEY and SMNVEV (reference sequence). The CDR3 loop is CASSYGGSGYTF. DNA for the CDR3: TGTGCCAGCAGTTACGGGGGAAGCGGCTACACCTTC.

This chain joins TRBV9 and TRBJ1-2; 7 bases agree with TRBD1. The germline V gene has CDR1 SGDLS and CDR2 YYNGEE. This CDR3 is built from 17 residues. The trim removed 0 bases at V and 3 bases at J, leaving 11 bases unmatched. The CDR3 spells CASSVASDRVGDYGYTF. CDR3 DNA: TGTGCCAGCAGCGTAGCTTCAGACAGGGTCGGGGACTATGGCTACACCTTC.

This clone has a single count. The chain couples TRBV27 to TRBJ2-7, with D possibly being TRBD1 (5 bases). Trimming took off 8 bases at V and 3 bases at J, with 14 bases between the two ends. The CDR3 totals 13 residues. Germline CDR1 reads MNHEY; CDR2 reads SMNVEV (reference sequence). The CDR3: CASGSAGNYEQYF. The CDR3 bases are TGTGCCAGCGGGTCGGCAGGGAACTACGAGCAGTACTTC.

The chain couples TRBV9 to TRBJ2-7; 13 nucleotides align to TRBD2. Germline V gene sequence: CDR1 SGDLS, CDR2 YYNGEE. The J segment lost 3 bases and the V segment lost 3 bases, leaving 3 bases of the junction unmatched. The CDR3 is 15 amino acids. CDR3 sequence (DNA): TGTGCCAGCAGCGGACTAGCGGGGGGCCACTACGAGCAGTACTTC. Its translation: CASSGLAGGHYEQYF.

V usage is TRBV6-6 and J usage is TRBJ2-2; no clear D. V dropped 8 bases and J dropped 5 bases, with 9 bases sitting between them. The germline gives CDR1 MNHNY, CDR2 SVGAGI (reference sequence). This CDR3 region has 12 residues. CDR3 protein: CASDRRTGELFF. CDR3 sequence (DNA): TGTGCCAGCGATAGGCGGACCGGGGAGCTGTTTTTT.

The V gene is TRBV5-4, the J gene TRBJ1-1; weak D call: TRBD1 (5 bases). The V end lost 4 bases, the J end lost 7 bases, and 14 bases lay between the germline ends. This CDR3 has 13 residues. From germline, CDR1 is SGHNT and CDR2 YYREEE (reference sequence). CDR3 protein: CASSPDRPNEAFF. The CDR3, as DNA: TGTGCCAGCAGCCCCGACAGACCGAATGAAGCTTTCTTT.

This clone was picked up one time. The genes are TRBV10-3 and TRBJ1-2; D might be TRBD1 (6 bases). Germline V gives CDR1 ENHRY, CDR2 SYGVKD. V gave up 6 bases and J gave up 7 bases, with 15 bases separating them. This CDR3 has 13 residues. This CDR3 reads CAISEGGSGGYTF. CDR3 bases: TGTGCCATCAGCGAAGGGGGTTCTGGTGGCTACACCTTC.

J is TRBJ1-1 and V is TRBV19; D remains ambiguous. This CDR3 contains 13 residues. V was shortened by 3 bases and J by 1 base, with 6 bases between the two germline ends. Germline CDR1 reads LNHDA; CDR2 reads SQIVND (reference sequence). The CDR3 sequence is CASSIWPNTEAFF. The CDR3 nucleotides are TGTGCCAGTAGTATTTGGCCGAACACTGAAGCTTTCTTT.

The chain employs TRBV9 and TRBJ2-1; TRBD2 matches 7 bases. The CDR3 has 15 residues. Germline V gives CDR1 SGDLS, CDR2 YYNGEE. After removal of 0 bases from V and 7 bases from J, the junction contained 7 bases not matched to a gene. The CDR3 nucleotides are TGTGCCAGCAGCGTAGGTGCTTCGGGAGGAAATGAGCAGTTCTTC. It yields the protein CASSVGASGGNEQFF.

CDR3 in amino acids: CASSFSGSTDTQYF. For the CDR3, the DNA is TGTGCCAGCAGCTTTTCGGGGAGCACAGATACGCAGTATTTT. The chain is built from TRBV7-3 and TRBJ2-3; D is possibly TRBD2 (5 bases). V was trimmed by 3 bases and J by 0 bases, leaving 7 bases between them. Germline values: CDR1 SGHTA, CDR2 FQGTGA. The CDR3 covers 14 residues.

The chain couples TRBV5-6 to TRBJ2-3; 10 nucleotides agree with TRBD1. This CDR3 contains 15 residues. V trimming: 3 bases; J trimming: 7 bases; junction bases outside the gene matches: 8. In germline, CDR1 is SGHDT, CDR2 YYEEEE. The CDR3: CASSSAGQGSYTQYF. The CDR3 nucleotides read TGTGCCAGCAGCTCCGCGGGACAGGGGTCTTATACGCAGTATTTT.

This chain uses TRBV9 with TRBJ2-7; 10 nucleotides match TRBD2. Germline trimming cut 3 bases from V and 5 bases from J; bases unmatched to any gene: 8. This CDR3 is 15 amino acids long. Germline-derived CDR1 and CDR2 are SGDLS and YYNGEE. Written as DNA, the CDR3 is TGTGCCAGCAGCGCAAGCGGGGGGGCGATCAACGAGCAGTACTTC. It translates to CASSASGGAINEQYF.

The V gene is TRBV6-6, the J gene TRBJ1-3; D possibly corresponds to TRBD1 (6 bases). V gave up 7 bases and J gave up 4 bases, with 17 bases separating them. Germline lookup yields CDR1 MNHNY and CDR2 SVGAGI (reference sequence). The CDR3 is 15 residues long. In nucleotides, the CDR3 is TGTGCCAGCACCCCCGTGACAGGCCTCGGAAACACCATATATTTT. Translation: CASTPVTGLGNTIYF.

V usage is TRBV2 and J usage is TRBJ1-3; 8 bases are shared with TRBD1. The trim removed 8 bases at V and 0 bases at J, leaving 18 bases unmatched. Germline V lookup: CDR1 SNHLY, CDR2 FYNNEI. The length of the CDR3 is 19 residues. CDR3 in DNA: TGTGCCAGCGATAGCCCGGGGACAGGTGGCCTTGCCTCTGGAAACACCATATATTTT. Encoded protein: CASDSPGTGGLASGNTIYF.

The gene calls are TRBV10-3 and TRBJ2-7; TRBD1 is a possible D gene (7 bases). Germline V CDR1 and CDR2: ENHRY, SYGVKD. Deletions cut 8 bases from V and 9 bases from J, with 26 bases between. The CDR3 consists of 15 residues. CDR3 residues: CAIGGTAQTSTRQYF. The DNA for the CDR3 is TGTGCCATCGGAGGGACAGCCCAGACCTCTACGAGGCAGTACTTC.

The chain couples TRBV4-1 to TRBJ2-1; D is undetermined. Trimming pared 1 base from V and 8 bases from J, leaving 6 bases between. The germline gives CDR1 MGHRA, CDR2 YSYEKL. CDR3 length: 12 amino acids. CDR3 in DNA: TGCGCCAGCAGCCAAGCCGGTTATGAGCAGTTCTTC. Residues: CASSQAGYEQFF.